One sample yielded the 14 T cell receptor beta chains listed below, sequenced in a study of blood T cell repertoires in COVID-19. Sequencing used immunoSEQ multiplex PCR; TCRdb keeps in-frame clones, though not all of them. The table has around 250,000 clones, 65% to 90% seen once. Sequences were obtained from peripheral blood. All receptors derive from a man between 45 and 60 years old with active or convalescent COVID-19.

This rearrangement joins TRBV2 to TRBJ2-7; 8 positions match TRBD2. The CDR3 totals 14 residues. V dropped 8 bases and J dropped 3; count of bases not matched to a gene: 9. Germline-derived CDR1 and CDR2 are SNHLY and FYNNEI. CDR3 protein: CASLPGGVFYEQYF. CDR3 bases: TGTGCCAGCCTACCGGGGGGGGTTTTCTACGAGCAGTACTTC.

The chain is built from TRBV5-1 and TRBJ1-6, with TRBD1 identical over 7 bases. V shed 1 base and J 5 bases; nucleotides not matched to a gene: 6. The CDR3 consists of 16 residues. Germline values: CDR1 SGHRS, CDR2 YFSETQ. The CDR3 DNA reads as TGCGCCAGCAGCTTGACACAGGGGAAGAATAATTCACCCCTCCACTTT. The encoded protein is CASSLTQGKNNSPLHF.

The CDR3, as DNA: TGTGCCAGCAGCCCCCGGGCGGGCTCCTATAATTCACCCCTCCACTTT. It specifies CASSPRAGSYNSPLHF. This chain connects TRBV5-6 to TRBJ1-6; no definite D call. Germline V gene lookup returns CDR1 SGHDT and CDR2 YYEEEE. The V and J ends lost 4 bases and 0 bases respectively, with 11 bases between them. This CDR3 comprises 16 residues.

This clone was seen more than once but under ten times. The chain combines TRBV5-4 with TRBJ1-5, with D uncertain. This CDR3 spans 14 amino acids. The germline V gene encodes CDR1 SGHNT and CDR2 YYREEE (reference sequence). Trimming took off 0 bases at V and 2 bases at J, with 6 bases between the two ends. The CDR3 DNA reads TGTGCCAGCAGCTTGGGGGGAGGCAATCAGCCCCAGCATTTT. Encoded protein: CASSLGGGNQPQHF. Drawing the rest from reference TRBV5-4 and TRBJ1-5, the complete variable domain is ETGVTQSPTHLIKTRGQQVTLRCSSQSGHNTVSWYQQALGQGPQFIFQYYREEENGRGNFPPRFSGLQFPNYSSELNVNALELDDSALYLCASSLGGGNQPQHFGDGTRLSIL.

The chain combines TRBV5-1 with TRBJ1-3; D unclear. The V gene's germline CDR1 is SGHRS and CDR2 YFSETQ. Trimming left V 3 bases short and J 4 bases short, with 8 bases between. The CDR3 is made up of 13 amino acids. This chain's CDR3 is CASSSEAGNTIYF. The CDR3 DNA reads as TGCGCCAGCAGCTCGGAGGCGGGAAACACCATATATTTT.

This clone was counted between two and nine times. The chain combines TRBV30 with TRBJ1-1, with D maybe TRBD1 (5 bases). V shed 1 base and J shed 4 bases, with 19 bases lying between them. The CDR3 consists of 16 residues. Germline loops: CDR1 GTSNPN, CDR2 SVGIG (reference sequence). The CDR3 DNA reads TGTGCCTGGAGTGGCGGGGGACCTAAACGCTTCACTGAAGCTTTCTTT. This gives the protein CAWSGGGPKRFTEAFF.

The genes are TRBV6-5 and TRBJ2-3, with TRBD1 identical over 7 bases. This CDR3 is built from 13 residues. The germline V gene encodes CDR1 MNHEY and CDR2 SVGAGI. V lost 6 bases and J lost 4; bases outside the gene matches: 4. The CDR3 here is CASRKTGADTQYF. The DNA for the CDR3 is TGTGCCAGCAGAAAAACAGGGGCAGATACGCAGTATTTT.

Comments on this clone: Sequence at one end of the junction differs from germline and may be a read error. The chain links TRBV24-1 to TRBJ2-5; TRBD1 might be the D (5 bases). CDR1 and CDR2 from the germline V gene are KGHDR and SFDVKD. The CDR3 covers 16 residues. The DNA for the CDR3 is TGTGCCACCAGCGATTTACAGGCGGCTAACGGAGAGACCCAGTACTTC. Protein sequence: CATSDLQAANGETQYF.

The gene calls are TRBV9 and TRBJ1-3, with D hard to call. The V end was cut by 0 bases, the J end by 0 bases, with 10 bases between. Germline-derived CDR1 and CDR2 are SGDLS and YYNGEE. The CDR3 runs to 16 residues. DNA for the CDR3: TGTGCCAGCAGCGTAGAGAGCGGAAGCTCTGGAAACACCATATATTTT. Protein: CASSVESGSSGNTIYF.

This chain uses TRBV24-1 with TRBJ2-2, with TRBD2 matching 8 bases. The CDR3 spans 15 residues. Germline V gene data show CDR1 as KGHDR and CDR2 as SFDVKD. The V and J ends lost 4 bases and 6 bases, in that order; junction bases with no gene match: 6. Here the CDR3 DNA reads TGTGCCACCAGTGACCATAGCGGGGTCGCCGGGGAGCTGTTTTTT. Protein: CATSDHSGVAGELFF.

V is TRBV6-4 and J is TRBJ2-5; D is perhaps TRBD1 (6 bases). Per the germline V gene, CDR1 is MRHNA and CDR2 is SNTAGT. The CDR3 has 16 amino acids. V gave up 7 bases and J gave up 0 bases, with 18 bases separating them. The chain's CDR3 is CASNRTGHDHQETQYF. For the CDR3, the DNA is TGTGCCAGCAACCGGACGGGACACGACCACCAAGAGACCCAGTACTTC.

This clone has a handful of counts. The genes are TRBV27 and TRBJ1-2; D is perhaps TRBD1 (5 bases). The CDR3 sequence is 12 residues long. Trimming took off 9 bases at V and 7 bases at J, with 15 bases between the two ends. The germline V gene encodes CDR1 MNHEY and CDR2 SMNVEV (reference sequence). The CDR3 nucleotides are TGTGCCAGGACAGAAAACGGGGGTGGCTACACCTTC. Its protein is CARTENGGGYTF.

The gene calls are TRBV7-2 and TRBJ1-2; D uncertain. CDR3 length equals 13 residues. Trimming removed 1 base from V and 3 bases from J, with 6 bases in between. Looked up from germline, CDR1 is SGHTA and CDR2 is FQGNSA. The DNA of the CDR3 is TGTGCCAGCAGCTTAGTTGCGGACTATGGCTACACCTTC. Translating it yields CASSLVADYGYTF.

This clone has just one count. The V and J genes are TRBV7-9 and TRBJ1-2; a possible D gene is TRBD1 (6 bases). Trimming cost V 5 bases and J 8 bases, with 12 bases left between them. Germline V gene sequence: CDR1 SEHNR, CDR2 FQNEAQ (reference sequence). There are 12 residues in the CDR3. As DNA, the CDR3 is TGTGCCAGCAGCGAAAACAGGGTCGGCTACACCTTC. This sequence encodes CASSENRVGYTF.